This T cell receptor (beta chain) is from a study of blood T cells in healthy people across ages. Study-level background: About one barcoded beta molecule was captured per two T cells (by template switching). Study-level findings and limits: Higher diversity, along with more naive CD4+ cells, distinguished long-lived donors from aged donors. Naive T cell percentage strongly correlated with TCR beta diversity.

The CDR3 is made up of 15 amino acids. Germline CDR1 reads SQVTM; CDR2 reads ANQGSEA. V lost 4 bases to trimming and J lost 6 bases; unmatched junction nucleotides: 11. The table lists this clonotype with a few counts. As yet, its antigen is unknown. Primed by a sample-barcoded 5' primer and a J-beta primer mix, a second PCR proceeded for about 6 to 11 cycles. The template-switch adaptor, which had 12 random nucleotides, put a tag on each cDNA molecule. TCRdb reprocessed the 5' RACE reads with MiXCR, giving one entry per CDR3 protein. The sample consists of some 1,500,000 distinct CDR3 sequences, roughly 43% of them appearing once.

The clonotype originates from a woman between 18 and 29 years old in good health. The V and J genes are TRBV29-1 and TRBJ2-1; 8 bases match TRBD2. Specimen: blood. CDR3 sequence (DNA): TGCAGCGTTGGTCGGGCTAGCGGGCGCCCCAATGAGCAGTTCTTC. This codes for CSVGRASGRPNEQFF.